This T cell receptor beta chain was observed in a study of control samples from healthy donors and cancer patients. Per the germline V gene, CDR1 is LGHDT and CDR2 is YNNKEL (reference sequence). The CDR3 runs to 13 residues. With 6 bases removed from V and 7 bases from J, the gap between germline ends came to 12 bases. TCRdb keeps only in-frame clones here, not all; method: immunoSEQ multiplex PCR. The data hold 150,000 to 200,000 clones, with around nine tenths observed a single time. The sequence came from a woman aged 25 to 39 in good health. The chain uses TRBV3-1 (or the pseudogene TRBV3-2) and TRBJ2-2; tentatively, D is TRBD2 (6 bases). Specimen: blood. The CDR3 DNA is TGTGCCAGCAGTCCGATGGGGGGCGGGGAGCTGTTTTTT. Translation: CASSPMGGGELFF.